Detailed here is one T cell receptor (beta chain). Its antigen is not known. TCRdb ran MiXCR on the 5' RACE reads and lists one entry per CDR3 protein. The data hold some 570,000 distinct CDR3 sequences, with around 22% observed a single time. The donor group consisted entirely of healthy Caucasians. This specimen belongs to a study of identical twins. Broader study findings: In drawing conclusions, the study used cross-sectional statistical analysis and did not follow the same donors. Beta out-of-frame sequences showed weaker excess twin sharing.

The germline V gene has CDR1 SGHRS and CDR2 YFSETQ. Deletions cut 5 bases from V and 2 bases from J, with 14 bases between. The CDR3 is 14 amino acids. The same specimen was also included in a second study, on yellow fever vaccine responses in identical twins. That study adds: Reportedly, twins showed a vaccine T cell response that looked partly convergent and partly personalized.

This clonotype originated in a woman aged 18-35 years in good health. The sequenced sample consisted of CD4+ T cells sorted from blood. The chain joins TRBV5-1 to TRBJ2-7; D is perhaps TRBD2 (5 bases). Written as DNA, the CDR3 is TGCGCCAGCAGTGATTCCGGAGGCACCTACGAGCAGTACTTC. Protein product: CASSDSGGTYEQYF.